Sequencing of this T cell receptor (beta chain) was carried out in a study of beta chain features in type 1 diabetes. The table lists this clone with many counts. Its antigen is as yet unknown. Cells sorted by CD45RO/CCR7/CD25/CD127/CD95/CD27 comprised CD4+ naive, central memory, regulatory and stem cell-like memory cells. As every portion of the isolated RNA was reverse transcribed, the sequencing read expressed TCRB transcripts. Roughly 3.7 million reads, on average, came from each naive, central memory and regulatory T cell sample. Clones were sequenced by immunoSEQ multiplex PCR, and TCRdb holds only the in-frame ones, with some missing. There are some 150,000 clones in the sample; approximately 13% occur only once, and roughly 1.4% lies in the top ten. From germline, CDR1 is KGHSH and CDR2 LQKENI. The CDR3 runs 17 residues. Trimming shortened V by 3 bases and J by 2 bases, and 18 bases separated the two germline ends.

General study points: Still unanswered here is whether HLA type influences TCRB rearrangement. Type 1 diabetes patients had moderately but significantly shorter TCRB CDR3s in all four CD4+ subsets. Type 1 diabetes patients showed fewer insertions and more deletions at VDJ junctions.

The gene calls are TRBV18 and TRBJ2-3; the D is unclear. The sequenced sample consisted of central memory CD4+ T cells from blood. The receptor was derived from a man between 18 and 35 years old with type 1 diabetes. The CDR3 bases are TGTGCCAGCTCACCTCCAATTCTGGCCGAAGACACAGATACGCAGTATTTT. It codes for CASSPPILAEDTDTQYF. The variable domain in full, completed from reference TRBV18 and TRBJ2-3, reads NAGVMQNPRHLVRRRGQEARLRCSPMKGHSHVYWYRQLPEEGLKFMVYLQKENIIDESGMPKERFSAEFPKEGPSILRIQQVVRGDSAAYFCASSPPILAEDTDTQYFGPGTRLTVL.